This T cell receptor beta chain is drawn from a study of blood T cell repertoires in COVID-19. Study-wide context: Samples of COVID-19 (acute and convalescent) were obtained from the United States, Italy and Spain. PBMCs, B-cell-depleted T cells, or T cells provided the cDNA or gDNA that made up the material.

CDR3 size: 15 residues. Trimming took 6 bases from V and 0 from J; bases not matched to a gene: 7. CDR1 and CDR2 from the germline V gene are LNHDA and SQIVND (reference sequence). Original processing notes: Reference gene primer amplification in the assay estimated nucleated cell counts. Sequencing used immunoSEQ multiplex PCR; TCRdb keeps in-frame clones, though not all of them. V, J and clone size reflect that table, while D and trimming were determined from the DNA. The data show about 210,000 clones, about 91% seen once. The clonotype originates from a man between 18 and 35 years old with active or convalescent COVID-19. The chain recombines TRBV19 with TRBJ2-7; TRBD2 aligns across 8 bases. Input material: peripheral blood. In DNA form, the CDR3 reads TGTGCCAGTAGAGCGAGCGGGAGCTACTCCTACGAGCAGTACTTC. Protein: CASRASGSYSYEQYF.